The 31 T cell receptor beta chains reported below all come from one sample, sequenced in a study of post-analysis software for immune sequencing data. The authors incorporated unique molecular identifiers into the TCR beta cDNA libraries. TCRdb re-analysed the PCR reads in MiXCR, keeping a single row per CDR3 protein. The sample includes fewer than 850,000 distinct CDR3 sequences, 25% to 30% seen only once; the top ten take about 0.5%. The study, taken as a whole, reports: Roughly five TRBV segments, including TRBV5-6, TRBV5-1 and TRBV20-1, were more frequent in patients than controls.

These TCRs are of unknown antigen specificity. The sequenced material came from blood. The receptors derive from a girl aged 10-17 years with multiple sclerosis.

This clonotype was observed a handful of times. The chain has TRBV27 and TRBJ1-2; 8 bases are a match to TRBD1. This CDR3 spans 15 amino acids. J lost 3 bases, V lost 8 bases, and 11 bases had no gene match. The germline V gene encodes CDR1 MNHEY and CDR2 SMNVEV (reference sequence). CDR3 sequence: CASGESPGGYYGYTF. CDR3 bases: TGTGCCAGCGGGGAGTCGCCAGGGGGCTACTATGGCTACACCTTC.

The chain uses TRBV7-2 and TRBJ2-3; tentative D call: TRBD2 (5 bases). Trimming took 5 bases from V and 4 from J, leaving 13 bases between them. Germline loops: CDR1 SGHTA, CDR2 FQGNSA. The CDR3 totals 14 residues. The CDR3 loop reads CASSRLNPPDTQYF. Written as DNA, the CDR3 is TGTGCCAGCAGCCGACTAAATCCCCCAGATACGCAGTATTTT.

This clonotype was counted only a few times. This sequence joins TRBV5-1 and TRBJ2-5, with D tentatively TRBD1 (6 bases). The CDR3 runs 14 residues. The V gene lost 3 bases and the J gene lost 7 bases, with 16 bases spanning the gap. From germline, CDR1 is SGHRS and CDR2 YFSETQ. CDR3 DNA sequence: TGCGCCAGCAGCTCCGGGACACAATACGGGACCCAGTACTTC. It is translated as CASSSGTQYGTQYF.

In DNA form, the CDR3 reads TGTGCCAGCCGCCCGTCGTATGGCTACACCTTC. Residues: CASRPSYGYTF. The gene calls are TRBV12-3 or TRBV12-4 and TRBJ1-2; D is undetermined. This CDR3 region has 11 residues. V was trimmed by 8 bases and J by 5 bases, leaving 9 bases between them.

The chain is built from TRBV20-1 and TRBJ2-7; no definite D call. Germline CDR1 and CDR2: DFQATT and SNEGSKA (reference sequence). The CDR3 covers 14 residues. Trimming took 0 bases from V and 0 from J, leaving 9 bases between them. CDR3 sequence (DNA): TGCAGTGCTAGAGATAGTACCGGCTCCTACGAGCAGTACTTC. Encoded protein: CSARDSTGSYEQYF.

This clonotype showed up just a few times. The CDR3 region is CASSLPGGVSPQHF. The DNA for the CDR3 is TGTGCCAGCAGTCTCCCGGGCGGGGTCAGCCCCCAGCATTTT. V and J are TRBV2 and TRBJ1-5, with unresolved D. V was clipped by 5 bases and J by 10 bases, with 18 bases between them. The CDR3 is 14 amino acids. CDR1 is SNHLY and CDR2 is FYNNEI in the germline V gene.

This clonotype has a handful of counts. The chain has TRBV20-1 and TRBJ2-1, with D possibly being TRBD2 (6 bases). The length of the CDR3 is 14 residues. Trimming took 0 bases from V and 5 from J, leaving 11 bases between them. Per the germline V gene, CDR1 is DFQATT and CDR2 is SNEGSKA (reference sequence). The CDR3 region has the DNA TGCAGTGCTAGAGATGCGGCGGGGAACAATGAGCAGTTCTTC. It yields the protein CSARDAAGNNEQFF.

The chain combines TRBV10-3 with TRBJ2-7; 7 positions match TRBD1. The CDR3 covers 14 residues. V lost 3 bases, J lost 1 base, and 3 bases stayed unmatched. Per the germline V gene, CDR1 is ENHRY and CDR2 is SYGVKD. The CDR3: CAISEGQASYEQYF. In nucleotides, the CDR3 is TGTGCCATCAGTGAAGGACAGGCGTCCTACGAGCAGTACTTC.

This clonotype was counted many times. This chain uses TRBV29-1 with TRBJ2-3, with D possibly matching TRBD2 (5 bases). V lost 2 bases to trimming and J lost 4 bases, with 22 bases between them. Germline V gene data show CDR1 as SQVTM and CDR2 as ANQGSEA. The CDR3 runs to 17 residues. This CDR3 is CSVESRVPPIPADTQYF. DNA for the CDR3: TGCAGCGTTGAATCGAGGGTCCCGCCGATTCCGGCAGATACGCAGTATTTT.

The V and J genes are TRBV7-2 and TRBJ2-1; 9 bases match TRBD2. CDR1 SGHTA and CDR2 FQGNSA come from the germline V gene. This CDR3 contains 14 residues. The trim removed 6 bases at V and 10 bases at J, leaving 10 bases unmatched. For the CDR3, the DNA is TGTGCCAGCAGAAAAAAGGCGGGAGGGAAAGAGCAGTTCTTC. It translates to CASRKKAGGKEQFF.

The V and J genes are TRBV7-2 and TRBJ2-2; D ambiguous. Germline V CDR1 and CDR2: SGHTA, FQGNSA. The CDR3 runs to 13 residues. Trimming removed 5 bases at V and 5 bases at J, with 9 bases between. The CDR3 here is CASSTLGTGELFF. The CDR3 nucleotides are TGTGCCAGCAGCACACTGGGGACCGGGGAGCTGTTTTTT.

The chain employs TRBV20-1 and TRBJ2-2; TRBD1 is a possible D gene (5 bases). The germline V gene has CDR1 DFQATT and CDR2 SNEGSKA (reference sequence). The CDR3 has 14 residues. V was shortened by 4 bases and J by 5 bases, with 14 bases between the two germline ends. CDR3 sequence (DNA): TGCAGTGCTATATCGCCCAGGGCAACCGGGGAGCTGTTTTTT. Protein: CSAISPRATGELFF.

This clonotype was detected a few times. An end of the junction differs from the germline gene, which may be a read error. The CDR3 region is CASSPFPYDEQFF. CDR3 DNA: TGTGCCAGCAGCCCCTTTCCCTACGATGAGCAGTTCTTC. This chain links TRBV7-6 with TRBJ2-1, with D unclear. The CDR3 spans 13 residues. Per germline, CDR1 SGHVS and CDR2 FNYEAQ.

This clonotype has a count of ten or more. This chain connects TRBV2 to TRBJ2-6; D not resolved. This CDR3 is 14 amino acids long. Looked up from germline, CDR1 is SNHLY and CDR2 is FYNNEI. Trimming took 8 bases from V and 0 from J, leaving 8 bases between them. Here the CDR3 DNA reads TGTGCCAGCGGGGAAAGCTCTGGGGCCAACGTCCTGACTTTC. Its protein product is CASGESSGANVLTF.

The chain is built from TRBV7-9 and TRBJ2-1; TRBD2 agrees at 13 bases. Per the germline V gene, CDR1 is SEHNR and CDR2 is FQNEAQ (reference sequence). This CDR3 contains 15 residues. With 4 bases clipped from V and 9 bases from J, the junction kept 6 bases outside the gene matches. CDR3 loop: CASSSGTSGNSEQFF. CDR3 coding DNA: TGTGCCAGCAGCTCCGGGACTAGCGGGAATAGTGAGCAGTTCTTC.

J is TRBJ2-6 and V is TRBV9; 10 positions agree with TRBD1. The CDR3 contains 17 residues. After removal of 0 bases from V and 4 bases from J, the junction contained 4 bases not matched to a gene. Germline CDR1 is SGDLS and CDR2 is YYNGEE. CDR3 in amino acids: CASSVATGGAGANVLTF. The DNA for the CDR3 is TGTGCCAGCAGCGTAGCGACAGGGGGCGCCGGGGCCAACGTCCTGACTTTC.

In this sample, this clonotype turned up a few times. CDR3 sequence (DNA): TGCAGCGTTGAAGATCGGGGTCGGGGCGAGCAGTACTTC. Its protein is CSVEDRGRGEQYF. The chain couples TRBV29-1 to TRBJ2-7; D is possibly TRBD2 (5 bases). This CDR3 has 13 residues. Trimming took 0 bases from V and 6 from J, leaving 12 bases between them. Germline loops: CDR1 SQVTM, CDR2 ANQGSEA.

CDR3 sequence reads: CASSSEGTSYEQFF. The CDR3 nucleotides are TGTGCCAGCAGCTCAGAGGGGACTAGCTATGAGCAGTTCTTC. The V and J genes are TRBV7-9 and TRBJ2-1; 9 positions match TRBD2. Germline trimming cut 4 bases from V and 8 bases from J; bases unmatched to any gene: 6. The CDR3 length is 14 residues. Germline lookup yields CDR1 SEHNR and CDR2 FQNEAQ (reference sequence).

The chain has TRBV7-8 and TRBJ1-2; D is unresolved. The V gene's germline CDR1 is SGHVS and CDR2 FQNEAQ. CDR3 length equals 15 residues. Trimming took off 0 bases at V and 7 bases at J, with 15 bases between the two ends. This CDR3 is CASSLAFRDSVGYTF. The CDR3 DNA sequence: TGTGCCAGCAGCTTAGCTTTCCGGGATTCAGTTGGCTACACCTTC.

This clonotype appeared many times. The chain joins TRBV24-1 to TRBJ2-3; 11 nucleotides agree with TRBD2. Germline V CDR1 and CDR2: KGHDR, SFDVKD. With 1 base clipped from V and 6 bases from J, the junction kept 8 bases outside the gene matches. CDR3 length: 17 residues. The CDR3 DNA sequence: TGTGCCACCAGTGATTTTGAGCCTAGCGGGAGGCGGGATACGCAGTATTTT. The encoded protein is CATSDFEPSGRRDTQYF.

This chain links TRBV14 with TRBJ2-5, with 14 positions matching TRBD2. With 5 bases clipped from V and 12 bases from J, the junction kept 8 bases outside the gene matches. Germline-derived CDR1 and CDR2 are SGHDN and FVKESK. This CDR3 has 14 amino acids. CDR3: CASSRGLAGGGKYF. CDR3 nucleotides: TGTGCCAGCAGCAGAGGACTAGCGGGAGGTGGGAAGTACTTC.

The chain couples TRBV4-3 to TRBJ2-7, with TRBD1 identical over 8 bases. The J segment lost 3 bases and the V segment lost 2 bases, leaving 6 bases of the junction unmatched. Germline lookup yields CDR1 LGHNA and CDR2 YSLEER. The CDR3 has 15 amino acids. This CDR3 is CASSQHRDRLYEQYF. CDR3 DNA sequence: TGCGCCAGCAGCCAACACCGGGACAGGCTCTACGAGCAGTACTTC.

The V gene is TRBV5-6, the J gene TRBJ2-3; D possibly uses TRBD1 or TRBD2 (5 bases each). The ends were cut back, 4 bases at V and 2 bases at J, with 14 bases in the middle. The CDR3 totals 15 residues. The germline gives CDR1 SGHDT, CDR2 YYEEEE. The CDR3 DNA follows: TGTGCCAGCAGCGGGAACTGGGGGTCCACAGATACGCAGTATTTT. Translated: CASSGNWGSTDTQYF.

The V and J genes are TRBV28 and TRBJ2-7; D is undetermined. V was clipped by 6 bases and J by 9 bases, with 24 bases between them. The CDR3 spans 15 residues. The germline V gene has CDR1 MDHEN and CDR2 SYDVKM. The CDR3: CASSLLPDGPAGQYF. The CDR3 coding sequence is TGTGCCAGCAGCCTTTTGCCGGACGGCCCCGCCGGGCAGTACTTC.

This clonotype showed up just a few times. The V gene is TRBV5-6, the J gene TRBJ1-4, with 8 bases identical to TRBD1. With 4 bases clipped from V and 5 bases from J, the junction kept 10 bases outside the gene matches. From germline, CDR1 is SGHDT and CDR2 YYEEEE. This CDR3 is 16 amino acids long. The CDR3 bases are TGTGCCAGCAGCCCTGACAGGGGCTTCAGCAATGAAAAACTGTTTTTT. Protein product: CASSPDRGFSNEKLFF.

This chain joins TRBV29-1 and TRBJ2-6; 9 bases are shared with TRBD1. The germline V gene encodes CDR1 SQVTM and CDR2 ANQGSEA. The length of the CDR3 is 14 residues. V lost 6 bases to trimming and J lost 3 bases; unmatched junction nucleotides: 3. CDR3 coding DNA: TGCAGCGTGACAGGGGGGAATGGGGCCAACGTCCTGACTTTC. Amino acid sequence: CSVTGGNGANVLTF.

This clonotype was seen ten or more times. The V call is TRBV20-1, the J call TRBJ2-3; tentatively, D is TRBD1 (5 bases). CDR1 and CDR2 from the germline V gene are DFQATT and SNEGSKA (reference sequence). The CDR3 runs to 13 residues. V shed 3 bases and J shed 0 bases, with 7 bases lying between them. CDR3 loop: CSASHRSTDTQYF. The CDR3 DNA follows: TGCAGTGCTAGTCACAGGAGCACAGATACGCAGTATTTT.

This clonotype was seen a handful of times. The V and J genes are TRBV20-1 and TRBJ2-5; 7 bases line up with TRBD1. The CDR3 is made up of 11 amino acids. The germline V gene encodes CDR1 DFQATT and CDR2 SNEGSKA (reference sequence). Trimming cost V 3 bases and J 9 bases; bases outside gene matches: 4. The CDR3 sequence: CSASRGQAQYF. CDR3 DNA sequence: TGCAGTGCTAGTAGGGGGCAGGCCCAGTACTTC.

Regarding this clonotype: A clone one base away is much larger, so this may be a read error. The rearrangement links TRBV5-1 to TRBJ2-5; TRBD2 agrees at 15 bases. The J call may be in error: the DNA end matches TRBJ2-7 better. This CDR3 comprises 18 residues. Per germline, CDR1 SGHRS and CDR2 YFSETQ. CDR3 amino acids: CASSTSGLAGGFATEQYF. The CDR3, as DNA: TGCGCCAGCAGCACGTCGGGACTAGCGGGAGGTTTTGCGACCGAGCAGTACTTC.

V is TRBV7-9 and J is TRBJ2-7; D unclear. Germline CDR1 is SEHNR and CDR2 is FQNEAQ (reference sequence). This CDR3 has 18 residues. V lost 4 bases and J 2 bases, leaving 24 bases between the germline ends. The CDR3 reads CASSSRSSRTPKPYEQYF. In DNA, the CDR3 is TGTGCCAGCAGCTCGAGAAGCTCCAGGACGCCAAAGCCCTACGAGCAGTACTTC.

Of note for this clonotype: Possible read error: a much larger clone is one base away. The V call is TRBV29-1, the J call TRBJ2-1; 9 bases align to TRBD1. Unmatched junction bases numbered 11, after V lost 7 bases and J lost 13 bases. The CDR3 has 12 residues. Germline-derived CDR1 and CDR2 are SQVTM and ANQGSEA. CDR3 residues: CSAKDRGETQFF. CDR3 bases: TGCAGCGCTAAGGACAGGGGAGAGACCCAGTTCTTC.